This is a list of T cell receptor beta chains from one sample in a study of vaccination and CD4 T cells after COVID-19. MiXCR, run by TCRdb on the PCR reads, gives a single entry per CDR3 protein. The sample includes 9,500 to 13,000 distinct CDR3 sequences, around a third of them seen just once. Their antigens are not known. The sample consisted of CD4+ T cells from blood, cultured in vitro, taken after SARS-CoV-2 vaccination. The receptors come from a human donor who had recovered from COVID-19. Both conserved end residues are part of each CDR3. D genes are given only for firm matches. Clone size is not always given. Where it is, it says once, few, many or a class for expanded clones.

NA,TRBJ2-1,13,TRBV20-1,NA,TGCAGCTTATATGGGTCGACTAGGGGTGAGCAGTTCTTC,CSLYGSTRGEQFF
few,TRBJ2-1,13,TRBV6-2/TRBV6-3,NA,TGTGCCAGCAGTTACGGACGAATCAATGAGCAGTTCTTC,CASSYGRINEQFF
NA,TRBJ1-3,15,TRBV11-2,NA,TGTGCCAGCACCGTCCCCCGGGGCCGAGGAAACACCATATATTTT,CASTVPRGRGNTIYF
NA,TRBJ1-1,18,TRBV11-2,NA,TGTGCCAGCAGCTTAGCCCGGGACGCTCGCCCTAGAGACACTGAAGCTTTCTTT,CASSLARDARPRDTEAFF
NA,TRBJ2-2,13,TRBV24-1,NA,TGTGCCACCAGTTCGACAGGCGCCGGGGAGCTGTTTTTT,CATSSTGAGELFF
NA,TRBJ2-7,14,TRBV9,NA,TGTGCCAGCAGCGCGATCGGGACAAGCTACGAGCAGTACTTC,CASSAIGTSYEQYF
NA,TRBJ2-2,15,TRBV29-1,NA,TGCAGCGTCCCCTCCGGACAGGGAGGGGCCGGGGAGCTGTTTTTT,CSVPSGQGGAGELFF
few,TRBJ1-2,12,TRBV28,NA,TGTGCCAGCAGTTTAGGTCCGTATGGCTACACCTTC,CASSLGPYGYTF
NA,TRBJ2-5,16,TRBV29-1,TRBD2,TGCAGCGTTGAAGATCCTTCATTAGCGGGACAAGAGACCCAGTACTTC,CSVEDPSLAGQETQYF
few,TRBJ2-7,16,TRBV18,TRBD1,TGTGCCAGCTCATCAAGAGGGGGCAGACACTCCTACGAGCAGTACTTC,CASSSRGGRHSYEQYF
NA,TRBJ1-1,15,TRBV4-3,NA,TGCGCCAGCAGCCAGCGGACAAGGAGTTTCGCTGAAGCTTTCTTT,CASSQRTRSFAEAFF
few,TRBJ1-2,15,TRBV28,NA,TGTGCCAGCAGTCCTGGGGGGCCCCTTAACTATGGCTACACCTTC,CASSPGGPLNYGYTF
few,TRBJ2-3,14,TRBV27,NA,TGTGCCAGCAGTCGACAGGTTTCGACAGATACGCAGTATTTT,CASSRQVSTDTQYF
NA,TRBJ2-1,13,TRBV19,TRBD2,TGTGCCAGTAGTTATAGCGGGAGAAATGAGCAGTTCTTC,CASSYSGRNEQFF
NA,TRBJ2-3,13,TRBV12-3/TRBV12-4,NA,TGTGCCAGCAGTTTTCGAGAGCTAGATACGCAGTATTTT,CASSFRELDTQYF
few,TRBJ2-3,17,TRBV21-1,NA,TGTGCCAGCAGCAAAGGCGGTGAGGGGGCGGGCACAGATACGCAGTATTTT,CASSKGGEGAGTDTQYF
NA,TRBJ2-1,16,TRBV19,NA,TGTGCCAGCAACCCAGTCAGTGGGAGCTCCTACAATGAGCAGTTCTTC,CASNPVSGSSYNEQFF
NA,TRBJ2-2,15,TRBV28,TRBD1,TGTGCCAGCAGTTTTCGGGACAGGGGATCCGGGGAGCTGTTTTTT,CASSFRDRGSGELFF
NA,TRBJ2-7,13,TRBV20-1,NA,TGCAGTGCCGGGGGCGGGAGTACCTACGAGCAGTACTTC,CSAGGGSTYEQYF
NA,TRBJ1-2,12,TRBV15,NA,TGTGCCACCAGCAGAGCTTCGCGGGAGTACACCTTC,CATSRASREYTF
NA,TRBJ1-1,13,TRBV7-6,NA,TGTGCCAGCAGCTTGCGATTAGAGACTGAAGCTCTCTTT,CASSLRLETEALF
NA,TRBJ2-7,13,TRBV24-1,TRBD1,TGTGCCACCGGACGACAGGGGGCAAACGAGCAGTACTTC,CATGRQGANEQYF
few,TRBJ2-1,15,TRBV6-5,TRBD2,TGTGCCAGCAGTTTAGCGGGAGAAGGGGTCAATGAGCAGTTCTTC,CASSLAGEGVNEQFF
few,TRBJ1-1,16,TRBV7-2,NA,TGTGCCAGCAGCTTAGTACAGGGATCCATGAACACTGAAGCTTTCTTT,CASSLVQGSMNTEAFF
few,TRBJ1-2,13,TRBV24-1,NA,TGTGCCACCAGTGATTTGAGGGGCTATGGCTACACCTTC,CATSDLRGYGYTF
few,TRBJ2-1,17,TRBV7-8,TRBD2,TGTGCCAGCAGCTTAGTACGAGCGGGAGCAGTATCAAATGAGCAGTTCTTC,CASSLVRAGAVSNEQFF
NA,TRBJ1-1,14,TRBV5-5,TRBD1,TGTGCCAGCAGCTCCAGGGGGTTTAGTCCTGAAGCTTTCTTT,CASSSRGFSPEAFF
few,TRBJ2-3,14,TRBV29-1,TRBD2,TGCAGCCCCCTGGGACTAGCGGACACAGATACGCAGTATTTT,CSPLGLADTDTQYF
NA,TRBJ2-3,12,TRBV5-4,NA,TGTGCCACCCAAAGACTAGCAGATACGCAGTATTTT,CATQRLADTQYF
few,TRBJ2-7,15,TRBV7-2,NA,TGTGCCAGCAGCTATGGAGGAAGGAGCTCCTACGAGCAGTACTTC,CASSYGGRSSYEQYF
NA,TRBJ2-7,16,TRBV20-1,NA,TGCAGTGCTAGAGAGCCAACGAGCGGACAGCCCTACGAGCAGTACTTC,CSAREPTSGQPYEQYF